The entry below describes one T cell receptor beta chain. Its antigen is undetermined. These data belong to a study of T cell responses to AZD1222 COVID-19 vaccine. The study's findings and limits: Donor demographics were predominantly white British with a female majority; clonal diversity may be underestimated.

Samples with a second dose at about 4 or about 12 weeks were pooled together. Method: immunoSEQ multiplex PCR; TCRdb's copy keeps in-frame clones and lacks some. This table has about 140,000 clones, approximately 90% appearing once. Specimen: peripheral blood, collected 28 days after the second AZD1222 dose. This receptor was identified in an adult who received the AZD1222 COVID-19 vaccine.

The CDR3 coding sequence is TGTGCCAGCAAGTTAGGGGTTACGGATAATTCACCCCTCCACTTT. Translated, it gives CASKLGVTDNSPLHF. J is TRBJ1-6 and V is TRBV7-9; possibly TRBD1 for D (5 bases). Germline V gene data show CDR1 as SEHNR and CDR2 as FQNEAQ (reference sequence). The V and J ends lost 7 bases and 5 bases respectively, with 15 bases between them. The CDR3 totals 15 residues.